The 6 T cell receptor beta chains listed next were all sequenced from one sample in a study of blood T cell repertoires in COVID-19. Sequenced by immunoSEQ multiplex PCR; TCRdb stores in-frame clones only, minus some. Of tens of thousands of clones in the sample, just over 85% were seen once. The sequencing input was peripheral blood. The source is a man aged 35 to 55 with acute or convalescent COVID-19.

In this sample, this clone turned up once. The chain uses TRBV11-3 and TRBJ2-3; weak D call: TRBD1 (6 bases). Trimming shortened V by 5 bases and J by 2 bases, and 17 bases separated the two germline ends. The germline V gene encodes CDR1 SGHNT and CDR2 YENEEA. The CDR3 is made up of 16 amino acids. The CDR3 DNA reads as TGTGCCAGCAGCAACCGGGACACTAGATACACAGATACGCAGTATTTT. Its protein is CASSNRDTRYTDTQYF.

V is TRBV18 and J is TRBJ1-5, with a possible D match to TRBD1 (6 bases). The germline V gene has CDR1 KGHSH and CDR2 LQKENI. Trimming removed 3 bases at V and 5 bases at J, with 11 bases between. The length of the CDR3 is 14 residues. The CDR3 loop reads CASSPGQRDQPQHF. The CDR3 DNA reads as TGTGCCAGCTCACCTGGACAGCGAGATCAGCCCCAGCATTTT.

The V gene is TRBV21-1, the J gene TRBJ1-1. TRBV21-1 is shown as a pseudogene. CDR3 length: 10 residues. The CDR3 protein is CALPGAEAFF. CDR3 nucleotide sequence: TGTGCCCTCCCGGGAGCTGAAGCTTTCTTT.

As for this clone: In the same sample, other DNA sequences code for this CDR3. The chain carries TRBV4-1 and TRBJ1-1; D is possibly TRBD1 (5 bases). The CDR3 contains 14 residues. The germline gives CDR1 MGHRA, CDR2 YSYEKL. Trimming removed 4 bases at V and 3 bases at J, with 12 bases between. The CDR3, as DNA: TGCGCCAGCAGCCTCGGGGGAGGGGACACTGAAGCTTTCTTT. Translating it yields CASSLGGGDTEAFF.

The chain recombines TRBV24-1 with TRBJ2-1, with TRBD2 matching over 7 bases. The V segment lost 3 bases and the J segment 2 bases; nucleotides outside the gene matches: 6. The CDR3 covers 16 residues. Germline CDR1 reads KGHDR; CDR2 reads SFDVKD. CDR3 in amino acids: CATSDRLARAYNEQFF. DNA for the CDR3: TGTGCCACCAGTGATCGACTAGCACGTGCCTACAATGAGCAGTTCTTC.

The chain employs TRBV5-4 and TRBJ1-2, with 9 bases identical to TRBD1. Germline V lookup: CDR1 SGHNT, CDR2 YYREEE (reference sequence). This CDR3 spans 14 amino acids. The trim removed 6 bases at V and 8 bases at J, leaving 11 bases unmatched. The CDR3 region is CASTARTGAVGYTF. Here the CDR3 DNA reads TGTGCCAGCACCGCCCGGACAGGGGCGGTAGGCTACACCTTC.